The rows below give T cell receptor beta chains drawn from one sample of a study of T cells in Graves' hyperthyroidism and ophthalmopathy. MiXCR was run by TCRdb on the multiplex PCR reads, yielding one entry per CDR3 protein. The table has hundreds of thousands of distinct CDR3 sequences, less than 15% seen once; the top ten hold 10% to 13%. Sequencing input: blood. Every receptor here comes from a woman younger than 30 with Graves' hyperthyroidism. The CDR3 runs from the conserved cysteine through the conserved F or W. The D gene is left open where the match is weak. Expanded clones are given a class, and other clones once, few, many or no size at all.

TRBV6-1,-,TRBJ2-3,TRBD2,TGTGCCAGCAGCGGACTAGCGGGAGGACGAGATACGCAGTATTTT,CASSGLAGGRDTQYF
TRBV19,few,TRBJ2-3,TRBD2,TGTGCCAGTAGAAAGCGGGAGGGCACAGATACGCAGTATTTT,CASRKREGTDTQYF
TRBV20-1,many,TRBJ1-2,TRBD1,TGCAGTGCTAGGGGTGGGGACAGTGTCGGCTACACCTTC,CSARGGDSVGYTF
TRBV6-2/TRBV6-3,few,TRBJ2-1,-,TGTGCCAGCAGTTACTCGGGAATCTTCGGGGATGAGCAGTTCTTC,CASSYSGIFGDEQFF
TRBV6-1,many,TRBJ2-7,-,TGTGCCAGCAGCGAGAGCGGCGAGCAGTACTTC,CASSESGEQYF
TRBV30,-,TRBJ2-2,-,TGTGCCTGGAGTGTGGGACACAACACCGGGGAGCTGTTTTTT,CAWSVGHNTGELFF
TRBV7-2,many,TRBJ2-3,TRBD2,TGTGCCAGCAGCTCCTTTACTAGCGGAGATACGCAGTATTTT,CASSSFTSGDTQYF
TRBV7-9,many,TRBJ2-7,TRBD1,TGTGCCAGCAGCTTCCGGGACAGGGGGCTCAACGAGCAGTACTTC,CASSFRDRGLNEQYF
TRBV2,-,TRBJ1-5,TRBD1,TGTGCCAGCAGCCCGGACAGGGGATACAGTCAGCCCCAGCATTTT,CASSPDRGYSQPQHF
TRBV4-3,many,TRBJ2-7,TRBD1,TGCGCCAGCAGCTTGGACAGGGACCACTCCTACGAGCAGTACTTC,CASSLDRDHSYEQYF
TRBV28,-,TRBJ2-7,-,TGTGCCAGCAGTTTCCCTCCATTAACCTACGAGCAGTACTTC,CASSFPPLTYEQYF
TRBV28,-,TRBJ1-5,-,TGTGCCAGCAGTCGTTCGGTTGATAGCAATCAGCCCCAGCATTTT,CASSRSVDSNQPQHF
TRBV18,many,TRBJ2-2,-,TGTGCCAGCTCACCTTCGGGTAACTCGAACACCGGGGAGCTGTTTTTT,CASSPSGNSNTGELFF
TRBV11-2,many,TRBJ2-1,-,TGTGCCAGCAGCTTCAATTCCTGGGCCCACGGCGAGGGACTGACATACAATGAGCAGTTCTTC,CASSFNSWAHGEGLTYNEQFF
TRBV5-1,-,TRBJ2-1,-,TGCGCCAGTTACTGGGGGAGCTCCTACAATGAGCAGTTCTTC,CASYWGSSYNEQFF
TRBV7-8,-,TRBJ2-4,TRBD1,TGTGCCAGCAGCTGGCAGGGGGATAACATTCAGTACTTC,CASSWQGDNIQYF
TRBV3-1,few,TRBJ2-1,-,TGTGCCAGCAGCCAATGGCGGAGGGGGCAGTTCTACAATGAGCAGTTCTTC,CASSQWRRGQFYNEQFF
TRBV11-2,many,TRBJ1-5,-,TGTGCCAGCAGCTTATCAGGGAGCAATCAGCCCCAGCATTTT,CASSLSGSNQPQHF
TRBV20-1,many,TRBJ2-7,TRBD2,TGCAGTGCTTTGCATCCTAGCGGGAACTACGAGCAGTACTTC,CSALHPSGNYEQYF
TRBV9,-,TRBJ1-5,-,TGTGCCAGCAGCGCCTCCGGGACGAATCAGCCCCAGCATTTT,CASSASGTNQPQHF
TRBV20-1,few,TRBJ1-6,-,TGCAGTGCTTCCCGAGGAACCCTAAATTCACCCCTCCACTTT,CSASRGTLNSPLHF
TRBV5-1,many,TRBJ2-2,-,TGCGCCAGCAGCTTGGGAGGGAGCGAGGTCGGGGAGCTGTTTTTT,CASSLGGSEVGELFF
TRBV12-3/TRBV12-4,-,TRBJ2-1,-,TGTGCCAGCAGTGGAGAGATGAGCTCCTACAATGAGCAGTTCTTC,CASSGEMSSYNEQFF
TRBV6-1,few,TRBJ2-5,-,TGTGCCAGTACTCTCGTGACTGACGGGGAGACCCAGTACTTC,CASTLVTDGETQYF
TRBV7-8,few,TRBJ1-3,-,TGTGCCAGCAGTGCCTCCGGCAAATCTGGAAACACCATATATTTT,CASSASGKSGNTIYF
TRBV20-1,many,TRBJ1-1,TRBD1,TGCAGTGCTCACAGGGGCCGAAAAGCTTTCTTT,CSAHRGRKAFF
TRBV20-1,many,TRBJ1-4,-,TGCAGTGCGTCTCCGGGGGAGTCTGAATTAGGGAAACTGTTTTTT,CSASPGESELGKLFF
TRBV5-1,-,TRBJ2-1,-,TGCGCCAGCAGCTTGGCGACAGATTACAATGAGCAGTTCTTC,CASSLATDYNEQFF
TRBV3-1,few,TRBJ2-2,-,TGTGCCAGCAGCCAATCACCCCTCCGGCGTAACACCGGGGAGCTGTTTTTT,CASSQSPLRRNTGELFF
TRBV4-1,-,TRBJ2-3,TRBD2,TGCGCCAGCAGCCAACCCCTCCGGGGGCAGCGGGAGAAAACAGATACGCAGTATTTT,CASSQPLRGQREKTDTQYF
TRBV9,-,TRBJ2-2,-,TGTGCCAGCAGCGTAGACCCAGGCGTCAGCGGGGAGCTGTTTTTT,CASSVDPGVSGELFF
TRBV2,many,TRBJ2-7,-,TGTGCCAGCAGTGTAACGGGGCAGGGCGAGCAGTACTTC,CASSVTGQGEQYF
TRBV3-1,-,TRBJ1-4,-,TGTGCCAGCAGCCAAGACCAAGAAGGGAGACTGTTTTTT,CASSQDQEGRLFF
TRBV5-5,-,TRBJ1-1,-,TGTGCCAGCAGCTTCTCAGGGTACGGGGAGGGGAACACTGAAGCTTTCTTT,CASSFSGYGEGNTEAFF
TRBV30,few,TRBJ2-1,TRBD2,TGTGCCTGGACCGGGACTAGCGGGAGGGCGAATGAGCAGTTCTTC,CAWTGTSGRANEQFF
TRBV12-3/TRBV12-4,many,TRBJ2-1,TRBD2,TGTGCCAGCAGATTCGGACTAGCGGGAGACTATGAGCAGTTCTTC,CASRFGLAGDYEQFF
TRBV5-1,many,TRBJ2-7,TRBD1,TGCGCCAGCACCCCCGGGACAGGGGGCCCCTCCCAGTACGAGCAGTACTTC,CASTPGTGGPSQYEQYF
TRBV11-3,many,TRBJ1-6,TRBD1,TGTGCCAGCAGCGGGGATGAGGGACAGGGTGATTCACCCCTCCACTTT,CASSGDEGQGDSPLHF
TRBV2,few,TRBJ2-7,TRBD1,TGTGCCAGCACCCCTCAGGGGGTCGAGCAGTACTTC,CASTPQGVEQYF
TRBV27,-,TRBJ1-1,-,TGTGCCAGCAGTTTTCAGACAGGATGGTCAGAAGCTTTCTTT,CASSFQTGWSEAFF
TRBV9,few,TRBJ1-4,-,TGTGCCAGCAGCGCAGATGCCGCAACTAATGAAAAACTGTTTTTT,CASSADAATNEKLFF
TRBV30,many,TRBJ2-5,TRBD1,TGTGCCTGGCGTAGACAGGGGAGGGAGACCCAGTACTTC,CAWRRQGRETQYF
TRBV29-1,-,TRBJ2-1,-,TGCAGCGTTGTCCCCGAGTGGGATGAGCAGTTCTTC,CSVVPEWDEQFF
TRBV7-2,few,TRBJ2-7,TRBD2,TGTGCCAGCAGCCGTCTAGCGGCCAGCTCCTACGAGCAGTACTTC,CASSRLAASSYEQYF
TRBV5-5,-,TRBJ1-4,-,TGTGCCAGCAGCAAAGACGACAGGATACGACTGTTTTTT,CASSKDDRIRLFF
TRBV12-3/TRBV12-4,many,TRBJ1-6,-,TGTGCCAGCAGCCAGGCCGGACAGAGTAATTCACCCCTCCACTTT,CASSQAGQSNSPLHF
TRBV7-9,-,TRBJ2-5,TRBD1,TGTGCCACAGGGGGTGGGGAAGGCCCCCGAGAGACCCAGTACTTC,CATGGGEGPRETQYF
TRBV6-2/TRBV6-3,many,TRBJ2-7,-,TGTGCCAGCAGTTACTCTATCCCCCAGGAGGCGTCCTACGAGCAGTACTTC,CASSYSIPQEASYEQYF
TRBV7-2,few,TRBJ2-2,TRBD2,TGTGCCAGCAGCTTAGTAGCGGGAGTACGGACGAACACCGGGGAGCTGTTTTTT,CASSLVAGVRTNTGELFF
TRBV5-1,-,TRBJ2-7,-,TGCGCCAGCAGCCCGGACACTCGATACGAGCAGTACTTC,CASSPDTRYEQYF
TRBV5-5,-,TRBJ2-7,-,TGTGCCAGCAGTCCCTGGGGGGACGAGCAGTACTTC,CASSPWGDEQYF
TRBV18,-,TRBJ2-2,TRBD1,TGTGCCAGCTTCGGGACAGCCTTTAACACCGGGGAGCTGTTTTTT,CASFGTAFNTGELFF
TRBV15,-,TRBJ1-2,TRBD1,TGTGCCACCAGCAGCAGGACAGGGATGGACTATGGCTACACCTTC,CATSSRTGMDYGYTF
TRBV20-1,-,TRBJ1-1,-,TGCAGTGCTAGGTACGGCGCCTTGAACACTGAAGCTTTCTTT,CSARYGALNTEAFF
TRBV20-1,many,TRBJ2-1,-,TGCAGTGCTACGGGTTTGGGCAGAGACAATGAGCAGTTCTTC,CSATGLGRDNEQFF
TRBV7-9,-,TRBJ1-5,-,TGTGCCAGCAGCGCGATCGATCAGCCCCAGCATTTT,CASSAIDQPQHF